This T cell receptor (beta chain) was captured in a study of immune characterization of retroperitoneal liposarcoma. The CDR3 sequence is 15 residues long. The germline V and J ends were trimmed by 6 bases and 0 bases, with 11 bases remaining between them. TCRdb re-called the PCR reads with MiXCR, one entry per CDR3 protein. The sample consists of approximately 10,000 distinct CDR3 sequences, 28% of them appearing once. The receptor comes from a male donor with retroperitoneal liposarcoma. V and J are TRBV12-3 or TRBV12-4 and TRBJ1-4; D call uncertain. Sequenced input: tumor tissue. The CDR3 DNA is TGTGCCAGCAGACGTAAAGTTGCAACTAATGAAAAACTGTTTTTT. This encodes CASRRKVATNEKLFF.